This T cell receptor beta chain was identified during a study of chemoradiotherapy in HPV16-positive cancers. On the study more broadly: Two HPV16-positive patients' cells yielded candidate HPV-specific clones and common motifs.

Note on this clone: The target antigen is unknown.

Here immunoSEQ multiplex PCR was the method, and the copy in TCRdb shows in-frame clones only, minus some. The table records 25,000 to 30,000 clones, roughly 92% of them present only once. Study-level points and caveats: Better recurrence-free survival went with HPV-responsive T-cell expansion in HPV16-positive patients. During treatment, candidate HPV-specific clones and E7-related motifs expanded in tumor. The functional HPV-specific definition rests on just two HPV16-positive patients.

Trimming left V 4 bases short and J 5 bases short, with 15 bases between. The germline V gene encodes CDR1 MNHNS and CDR2 SASEGT. This CDR3 spans 14 amino acids. The rearrangement links TRBV6-1 to TRBJ2-7; D might be TRBD1 (7 bases). The source of this sequence is a human donor with HPV-associated anogenital cancer. The source was blood, collected from a patient who underwent chemoradiotherapy. The CDR3: CASSGSDRRDEQYF. The CDR3 region has the DNA TGTGCCAGCAGTGGGTCGGACAGGAGGGACGAGCAGTACTTC.